This T cell receptor beta chain was documented in a study of T cells in women clearing cervical HPV infection. The CDR3 is 15 residues long. The germline V gene has CDR1 SNHLY and CDR2 FYNNEI. Trimming left V 5 bases short and J 2 bases short, with 14 bases between. In the case of this clone: Read sequence stops 3 residues before the CDR3 end, and the germline J gene provides the missing end.

The data were produced by immunoSEQ multiplex PCR, yet TCRdb's version contains in-frame clones alone and is incomplete. The table lists tens of thousands of clones, with more than 1% in the top ten. This receptor was taken from a woman aged 18-70 years with a cervical HPV16 infection that either progressed to CIN3+ or cleared (not recorded which). J is TRBJ2-3 and V is TRBV2; possibly TRBD1 for D (6 bases). Material: blood buffy coat. The CDR3: CASSKSGALTDTQYF. The part of the CDR3 DNA that was read is TGTGCCAGCAGTAAATCAGGGGCCCTCACAGATACG.